This is a list of T cell receptor beta chains from one sample in a study of blood T cell repertoires in COVID-19. Profiling relied on immunoSEQ multiplex PCR, and the TCRdb table lists in-frame clones only, not all of them. The top ten hold about 8% of the sample, which has 100,000 to 150,000 clones, under 90% seen once. The sequenced material came from peripheral blood. These receptors all come from a woman aged 60 to 75 with active or convalescent COVID-19. Each CDR3 is given with its conserved first and last residue. A D gene is named only where the DNA matches it firmly. Not every row has a clone size; where given, it reads once, few, many or a size class.

v_gene	len	j_gene	d_gene	abundance	CDR3nt	CDR3aa
TRBV7-8	12	TRBJ1-1	-	-	TGTGCCAGCACCTCCCTGAGCACTGAAGCTTTCTTT	CASTSLSTEAFF
TRBV6-5	13	TRBJ2-3	-	-	TGTGCCACCGGAGTGCAGGGTTCAGATACGCAGTATTTT	CATGVQGSDTQYF
TRBV27	15	TRBJ1-2	-	-	TGTGCCAGCAGTTTAACGAGTGCTGGGGGCCGGGGCTACACCTTC	CASSLTSAGGRGYTF
TRBV7-2	13	TRBJ2-3	-	-	TGTGCCAGCAGCTTACCAGGCCGAGATACGCAGTATTTT	CASSLPGRDTQYF
TRBV6-4	17	TRBJ2-1	TRBD2	-	TGTGCCAGCATTCGGCTAGCGGGGGCCAGCTCCTACAATGAGCAGTTCTTC	CASIRLAGASSYNEQFF
TRBV19	15	TRBJ2-3	TRBD2	-	TGTGCCAGTAGTATGTGGGGGGGACTCACAGATACGCAGTATTTT	CASSMWGGLTDTQYF
TRBV28	16	TRBJ1-6	-	-	TGTGCCAGCAGTCGAACCGGGACTGGGCTCCAGTCACCCCTCCACTTT	CASSRTGTGLQSPLHF
TRBV7-2	14	TRBJ2-1	-	-	TGTGCCAGCAGCTTAGAACGGGGGTATGGTGAGCAGTTCTTC	CASSLERGYGEQFF
TRBV10-3	15	TRBJ2-2	TRBD1	few	TGTGCCATCACCGATGACAGGGCGGACACCGGGGAGCTGTTTTTT	CAITDDRADTGELFF
TRBV10-3	15	TRBJ2-3	TRBD2	-	TGTGCCATCAGGACGAGCGGGAGTCGTACAGATACGCAGTATTTT	CAIRTSGSRTDTQYF
TRBV7-9	15	TRBJ2-1	TRBD2	once	TGTGCCAGCACCAATCAGGGACTAGTGGACAATGAACAGTTCTTC	CASTNQGLVDNEQFF
TRBV5-4	14	TRBJ2-3	TRBD1	-	TGTGCCAGCACCGGCAGGGGGCAGGCAGATACGCAGTATTTT	CASTGRGQADTQYF
TRBV19	14	TRBJ1-1	TRBD1	few	TGTGCCAGTAGTTCGGGACAGCTTAACACTGAAGCTTTCTTT	CASSSGQLNTEAFF
TRBV19	13	TRBJ2-3	TRBD1	-	TGTGCCAGCGGGGACAGACTCACAGATACGCAGTATTTT	CASGDRLTDTQYF
TRBV9	16	TRBJ1-1	TRBD1	-	TGTGCCAGCAGCCCCAGGACAGGGGAGGTATGGACTGAAGCTTTCTTT	CASSPRTGEVWTEAFF
TRBV29-1	12	TRBJ2-1	-	-	TGCAGCGTTGAAGCTCCGGACAATGAGCAGTTCTTC	CSVEAPDNEQFF